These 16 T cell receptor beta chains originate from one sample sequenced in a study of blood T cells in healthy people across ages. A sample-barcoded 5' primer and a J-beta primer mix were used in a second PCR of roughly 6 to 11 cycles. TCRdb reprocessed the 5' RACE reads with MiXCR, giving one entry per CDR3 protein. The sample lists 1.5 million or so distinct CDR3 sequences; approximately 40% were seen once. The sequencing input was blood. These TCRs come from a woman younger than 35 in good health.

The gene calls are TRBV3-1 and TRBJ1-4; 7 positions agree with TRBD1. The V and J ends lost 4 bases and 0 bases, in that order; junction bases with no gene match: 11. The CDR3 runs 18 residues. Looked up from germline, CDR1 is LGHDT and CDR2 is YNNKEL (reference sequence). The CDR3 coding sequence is TGTGCCAGCAGCCCGAGGGGGCTTATCGACCCAACTAATGAAAAACTGTTTTTT. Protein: CASSPRGLIDPTNEKLFF.

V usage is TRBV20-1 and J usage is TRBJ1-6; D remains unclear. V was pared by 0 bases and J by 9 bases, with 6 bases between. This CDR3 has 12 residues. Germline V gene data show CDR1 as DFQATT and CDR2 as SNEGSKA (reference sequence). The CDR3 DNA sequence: TGCAGTGCTAGAGAAGGCCTTTCACCCCTCCACTTT. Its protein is CSAREGLSPLHF.

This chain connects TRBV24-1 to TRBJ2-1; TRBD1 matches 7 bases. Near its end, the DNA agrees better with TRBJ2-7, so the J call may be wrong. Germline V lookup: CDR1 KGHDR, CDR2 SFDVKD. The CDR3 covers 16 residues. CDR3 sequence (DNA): TGTGCCACCAGTGATTTAACAGGGGCTTCCTACAATGAGCAGTACTTC. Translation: CATSDLTGASYNEQYF.

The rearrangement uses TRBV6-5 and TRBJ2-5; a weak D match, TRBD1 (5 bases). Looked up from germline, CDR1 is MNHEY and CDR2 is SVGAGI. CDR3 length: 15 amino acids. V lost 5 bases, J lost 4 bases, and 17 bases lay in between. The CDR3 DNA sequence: TGTGCCAGCAGTGGCGCCTCCAGGGTTGGAGAGACCCAGTACTTC. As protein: CASSGASRVGETQYF.

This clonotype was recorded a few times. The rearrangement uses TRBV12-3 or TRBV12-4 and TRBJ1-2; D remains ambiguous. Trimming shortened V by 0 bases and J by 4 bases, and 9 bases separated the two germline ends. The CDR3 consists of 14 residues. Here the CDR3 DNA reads TGTGCCAGCAGTTTAGCAGGAGGACCCTATGGCTACACCTTC. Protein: CASSLAGGPYGYTF.

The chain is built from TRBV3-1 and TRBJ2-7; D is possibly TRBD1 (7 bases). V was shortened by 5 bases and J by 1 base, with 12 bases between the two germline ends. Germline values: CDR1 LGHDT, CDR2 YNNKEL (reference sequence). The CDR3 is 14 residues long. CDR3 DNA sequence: TGTGCCAGCAGCTCCAGGGGGGTTTCCTACGAGCAGTACTTC. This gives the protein CASSSRGVSYEQYF.

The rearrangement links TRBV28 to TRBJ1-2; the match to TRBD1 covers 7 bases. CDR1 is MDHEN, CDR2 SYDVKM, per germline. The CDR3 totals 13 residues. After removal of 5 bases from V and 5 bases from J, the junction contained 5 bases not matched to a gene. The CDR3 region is CASSTPGQYGYTF. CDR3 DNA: TGTGCCAGCAGTACCCCGGGACAGTATGGCTACACCTTC.

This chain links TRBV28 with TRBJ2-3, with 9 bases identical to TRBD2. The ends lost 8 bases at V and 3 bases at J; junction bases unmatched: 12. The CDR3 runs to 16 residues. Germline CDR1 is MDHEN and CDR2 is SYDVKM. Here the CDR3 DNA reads TGTGCCAGCCGTTCACAAAGCGGGGGGAGGACAGATACGCAGTATTTT. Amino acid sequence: CASRSQSGGRTDTQYF.

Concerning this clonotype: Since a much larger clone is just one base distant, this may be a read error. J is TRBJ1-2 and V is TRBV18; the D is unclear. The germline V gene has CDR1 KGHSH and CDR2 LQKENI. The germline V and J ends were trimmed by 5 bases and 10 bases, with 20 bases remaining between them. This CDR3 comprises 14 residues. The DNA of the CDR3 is TGTGCCAGCTCAGCCCCCGGACCCCTTACGGACTACACCTTC. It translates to CASSAPGPLTDYTF.

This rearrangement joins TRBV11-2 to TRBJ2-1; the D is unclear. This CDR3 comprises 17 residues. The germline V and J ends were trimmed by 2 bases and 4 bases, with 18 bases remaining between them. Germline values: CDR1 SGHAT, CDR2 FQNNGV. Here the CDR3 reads CASSLRGGVWGYNEQFF. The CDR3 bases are TGTGCCAGCAGCTTAAGAGGCGGAGTTTGGGGATACAATGAGCAGTTCTTC.

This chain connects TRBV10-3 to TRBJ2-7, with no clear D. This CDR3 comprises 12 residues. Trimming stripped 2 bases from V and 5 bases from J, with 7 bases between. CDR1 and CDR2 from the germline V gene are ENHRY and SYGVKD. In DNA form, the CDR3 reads TGTGCCATCAGTGAGGGAATACACGAGCAGTACTTC. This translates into CAISEGIHEQYF.

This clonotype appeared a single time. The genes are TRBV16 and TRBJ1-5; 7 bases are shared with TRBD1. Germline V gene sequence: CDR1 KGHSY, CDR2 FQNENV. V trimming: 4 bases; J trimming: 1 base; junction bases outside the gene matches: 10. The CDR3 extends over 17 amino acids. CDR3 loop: CASSRPTGVRSNQPQHF. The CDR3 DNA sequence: TGTGCCAGCAGCCGACCCACAGGGGTCAGGAGCAATCAGCCCCAGCATTTT.

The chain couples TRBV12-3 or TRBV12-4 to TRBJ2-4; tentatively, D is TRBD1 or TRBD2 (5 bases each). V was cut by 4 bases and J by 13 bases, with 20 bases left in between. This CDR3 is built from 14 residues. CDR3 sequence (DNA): TGTGCCAGCAGTTCAAACACTAGGGGAGCCACGCAGTACTTC. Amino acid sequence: CASSSNTRGATQYF.

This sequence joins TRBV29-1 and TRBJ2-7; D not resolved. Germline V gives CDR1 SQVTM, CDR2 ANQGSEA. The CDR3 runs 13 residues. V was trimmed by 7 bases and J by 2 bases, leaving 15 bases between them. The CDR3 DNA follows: TGCAGCGCTACCGGGCCCAACCCCTACGAGCAGTACTTC. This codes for CSATGPNPYEQYF.

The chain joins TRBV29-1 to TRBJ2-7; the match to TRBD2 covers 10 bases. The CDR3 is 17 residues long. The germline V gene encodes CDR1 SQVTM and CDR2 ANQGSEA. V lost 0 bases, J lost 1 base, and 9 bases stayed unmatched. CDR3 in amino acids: CSVEEASGSGGSYEQYF. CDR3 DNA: TGCAGCGTTGAAGAGGCTAGCGGGAGTGGAGGGTCCTACGAGCAGTACTTC.

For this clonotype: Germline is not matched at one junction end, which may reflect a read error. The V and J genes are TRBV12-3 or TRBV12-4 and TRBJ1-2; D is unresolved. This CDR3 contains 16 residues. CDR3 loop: CASSPARGFPNYGYTF. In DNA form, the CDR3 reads TGTGCCAGCAGCCCCGCTCGGGGATTTCCTAATTATGGCTACACCTTC.